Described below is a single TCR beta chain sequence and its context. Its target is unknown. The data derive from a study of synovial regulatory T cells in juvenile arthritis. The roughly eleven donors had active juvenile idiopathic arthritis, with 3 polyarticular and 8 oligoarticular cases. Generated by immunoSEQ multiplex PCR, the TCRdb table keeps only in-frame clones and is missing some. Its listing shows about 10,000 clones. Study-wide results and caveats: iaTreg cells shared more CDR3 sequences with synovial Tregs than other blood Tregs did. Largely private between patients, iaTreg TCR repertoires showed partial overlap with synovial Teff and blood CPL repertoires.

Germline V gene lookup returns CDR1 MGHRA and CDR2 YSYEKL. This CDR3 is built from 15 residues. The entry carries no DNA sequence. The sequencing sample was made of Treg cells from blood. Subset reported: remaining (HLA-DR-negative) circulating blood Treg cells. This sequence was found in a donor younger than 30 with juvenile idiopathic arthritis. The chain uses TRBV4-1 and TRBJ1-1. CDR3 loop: CASSLGDRLNTEAFF.